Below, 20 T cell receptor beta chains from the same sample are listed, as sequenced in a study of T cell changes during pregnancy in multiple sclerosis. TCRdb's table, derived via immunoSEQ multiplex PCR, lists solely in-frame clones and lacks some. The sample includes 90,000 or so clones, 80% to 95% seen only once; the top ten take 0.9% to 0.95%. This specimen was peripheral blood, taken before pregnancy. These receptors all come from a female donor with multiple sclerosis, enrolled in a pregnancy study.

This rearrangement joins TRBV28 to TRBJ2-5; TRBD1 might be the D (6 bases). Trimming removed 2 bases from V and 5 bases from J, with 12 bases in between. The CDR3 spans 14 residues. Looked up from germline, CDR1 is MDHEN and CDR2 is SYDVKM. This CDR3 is CASSLGRGRETQYF. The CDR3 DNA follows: TGTGCCAGCAGTTTAGGCAGGGGCCGGGAGACCCAGTACTTC.

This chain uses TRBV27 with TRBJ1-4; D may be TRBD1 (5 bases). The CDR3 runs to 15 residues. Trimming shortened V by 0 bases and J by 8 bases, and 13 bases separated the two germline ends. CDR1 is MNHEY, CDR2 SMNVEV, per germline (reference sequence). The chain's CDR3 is CASSLSGGVGEKLFF. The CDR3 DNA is TGTGCCAGCAGTTTATCGGGAGGGGTTGGGGAAAAACTGTTTTTT.

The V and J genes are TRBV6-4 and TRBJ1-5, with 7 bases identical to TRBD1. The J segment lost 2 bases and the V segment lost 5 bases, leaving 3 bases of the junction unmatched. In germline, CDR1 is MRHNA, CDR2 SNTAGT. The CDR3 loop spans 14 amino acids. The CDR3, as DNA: TGTGCCAGCAGTAGGACAGGCGGCAATCAGCCCCAGCATTTT. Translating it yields CASSRTGGNQPQHF.

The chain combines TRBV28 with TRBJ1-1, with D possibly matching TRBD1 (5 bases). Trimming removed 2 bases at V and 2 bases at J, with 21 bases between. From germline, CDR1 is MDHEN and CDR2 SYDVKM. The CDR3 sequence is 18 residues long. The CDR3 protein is CASSLPSVRANLNTEAFF. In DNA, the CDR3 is TGTGCCAGCAGTTTACCAAGTGTCAGGGCGAACTTAAACACTGAAGCTTTCTTT. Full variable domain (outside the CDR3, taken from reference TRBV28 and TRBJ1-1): DVKVTQSSRYLVKRTGEKVFLECVQDMDHENMFWYRQDPGLGLRLIYFSYDVKMKEKGDIPEGYSVSREKKERFSLILESASTNQTSMYLCASSLPSVRANLNTEAFFGQGTRLTVV.

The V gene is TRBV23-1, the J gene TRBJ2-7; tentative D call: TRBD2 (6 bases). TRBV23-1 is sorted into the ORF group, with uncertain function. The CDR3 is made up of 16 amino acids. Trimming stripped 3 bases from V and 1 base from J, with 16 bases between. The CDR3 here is CASSQEGPVWSYEQYF. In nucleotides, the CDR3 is TGCGCCAGCAGTCAGGAGGGCCCGGTGTGGTCCTACGAGCAGTACTTC.

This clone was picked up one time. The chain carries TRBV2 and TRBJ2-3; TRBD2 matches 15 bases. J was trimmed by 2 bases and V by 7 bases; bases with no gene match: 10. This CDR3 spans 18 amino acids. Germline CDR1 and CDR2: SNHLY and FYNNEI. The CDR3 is CASIGLAGGPAPTDTQYF. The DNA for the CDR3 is TGTGCCAGCATAGGACTAGCGGGAGGGCCGGCCCCCACAGATACGCAGTATTTT.

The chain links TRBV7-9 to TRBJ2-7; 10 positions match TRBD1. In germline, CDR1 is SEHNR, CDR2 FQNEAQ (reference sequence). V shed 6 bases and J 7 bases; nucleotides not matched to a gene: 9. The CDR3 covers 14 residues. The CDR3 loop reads CASSFWTGGHEQYF. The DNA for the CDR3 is TGTGCCAGCAGTTTTTGGACAGGGGGACATGAGCAGTACTTC. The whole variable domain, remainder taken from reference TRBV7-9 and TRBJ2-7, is DTGVSQNPRHKITKRGQNVTFRCDPISEHNRLYWYRQTLGQGPEFLTYFQNEAQLEKSRLLSDRFSAERPKGSFSTLEIQRTEQGDSAMYLCASSFWTGGHEQYFGPGTRLTVT.

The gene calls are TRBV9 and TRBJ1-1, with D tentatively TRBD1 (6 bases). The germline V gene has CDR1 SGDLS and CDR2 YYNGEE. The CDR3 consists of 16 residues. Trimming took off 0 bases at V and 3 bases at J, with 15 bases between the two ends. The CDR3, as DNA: TGTGCCAGCAGCGTAGGGGGAGGGGGAGGAGACACTGAAGCTTTCTTT. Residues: CASSVGGGGGDTEAFF.

The CDR3 region is CASLRQGIAQGTQYF. CDR3 nucleotides: TGTGCCAGCCTCCGACAGGGGATAGCTCAAGGAACCCAGTACTTC. The chain joins TRBV2 to TRBJ2-5, with TRBD1 matching 8 bases. Germline V lookup: CDR1 SNHLY, CDR2 FYNNEI. The CDR3 length is 15 residues. Trimming at V came to 8 bases and at J to 8 bases, leaving 16 bases not matched to a gene.

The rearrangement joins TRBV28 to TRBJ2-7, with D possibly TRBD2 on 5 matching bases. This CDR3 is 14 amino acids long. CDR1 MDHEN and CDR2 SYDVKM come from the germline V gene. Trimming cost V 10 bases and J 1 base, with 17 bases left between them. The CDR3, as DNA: TGTGCCATAACAAGAGCGGATTTATCCTACGAGCAGTACTTC. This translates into CAITRADLSYEQYF.

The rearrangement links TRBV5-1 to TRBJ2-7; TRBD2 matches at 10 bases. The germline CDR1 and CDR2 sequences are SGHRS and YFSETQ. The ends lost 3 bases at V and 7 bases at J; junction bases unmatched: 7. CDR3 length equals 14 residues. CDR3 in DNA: TGCGCCAGCAGCTCCCAGCGGGAGGGCTTTGAGCAGTACTTC. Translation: CASSSQREGFEQYF.

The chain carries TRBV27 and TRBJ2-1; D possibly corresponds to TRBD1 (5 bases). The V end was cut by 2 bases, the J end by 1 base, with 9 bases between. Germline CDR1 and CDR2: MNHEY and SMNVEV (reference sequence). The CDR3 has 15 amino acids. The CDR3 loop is CASSLKAGSYNEQFF. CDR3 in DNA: TGTGCCAGCAGTTTAAAAGCAGGGTCCTACAATGAGCAGTTCTTC.

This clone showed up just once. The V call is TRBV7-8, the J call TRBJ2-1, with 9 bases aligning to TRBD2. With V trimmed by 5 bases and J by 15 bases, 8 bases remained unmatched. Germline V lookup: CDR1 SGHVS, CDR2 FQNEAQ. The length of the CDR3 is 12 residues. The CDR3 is CASSPLAGRAFF. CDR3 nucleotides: TGTGCCAGCAGCCCCCTAGCGGGGAGGGCGTTCTTC.

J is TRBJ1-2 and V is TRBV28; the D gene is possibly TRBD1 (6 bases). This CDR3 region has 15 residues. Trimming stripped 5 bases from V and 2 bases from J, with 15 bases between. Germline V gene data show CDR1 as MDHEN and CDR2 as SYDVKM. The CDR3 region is CASSLERGHNYGYTF. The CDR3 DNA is TGTGCCAGCAGTCTGGAGCGGGGACACAACTATGGCTACACCTTC.

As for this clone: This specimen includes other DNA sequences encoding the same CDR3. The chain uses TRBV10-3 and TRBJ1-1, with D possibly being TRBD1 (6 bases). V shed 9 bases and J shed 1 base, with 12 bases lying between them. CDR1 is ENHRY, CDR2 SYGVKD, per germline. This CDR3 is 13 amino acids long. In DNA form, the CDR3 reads TGTGCCATTTCTCTGGGACAGAACACTGAAGCTTTCTTT. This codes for CAISLGQNTEAFF.

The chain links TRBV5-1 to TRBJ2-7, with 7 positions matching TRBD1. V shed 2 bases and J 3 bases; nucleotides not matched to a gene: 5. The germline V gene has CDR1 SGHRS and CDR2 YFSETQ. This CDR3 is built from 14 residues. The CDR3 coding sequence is TGCGCCAGCAGCTTCGACAGGGCTTACTACGAGCAGTACTTC. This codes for CASSFDRAYYEQYF.

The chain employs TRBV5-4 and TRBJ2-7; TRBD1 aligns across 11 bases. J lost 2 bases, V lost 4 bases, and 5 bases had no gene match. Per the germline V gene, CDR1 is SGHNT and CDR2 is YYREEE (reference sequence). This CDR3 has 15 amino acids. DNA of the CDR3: TGTGCCAGCAGCGCGGGGACAGGGGGGACCTACGAGCAGTACTTC. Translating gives CASSAGTGGTYEQYF.

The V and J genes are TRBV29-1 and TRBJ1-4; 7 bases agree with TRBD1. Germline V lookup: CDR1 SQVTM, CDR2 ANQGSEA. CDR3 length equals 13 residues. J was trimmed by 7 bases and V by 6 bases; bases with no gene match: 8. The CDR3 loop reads CSVQDRFSEKLFF. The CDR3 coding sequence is TGCAGCGTACAGGACAGGTTTTCTGAAAAACTGTTTTTT.

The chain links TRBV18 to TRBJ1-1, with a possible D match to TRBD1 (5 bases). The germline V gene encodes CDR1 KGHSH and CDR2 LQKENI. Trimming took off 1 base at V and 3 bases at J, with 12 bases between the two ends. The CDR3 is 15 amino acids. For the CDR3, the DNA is TGTGCCAGCTCACCACTCGGGGGAGGGGACACTGAAGCTTTCTTT. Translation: CASSPLGGGDTEAFF.

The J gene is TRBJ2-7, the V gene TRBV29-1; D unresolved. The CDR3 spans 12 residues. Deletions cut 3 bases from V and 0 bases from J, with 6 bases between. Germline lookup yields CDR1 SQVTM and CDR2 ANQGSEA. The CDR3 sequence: CSVEASSYEQYF. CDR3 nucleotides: TGCAGCGTTGAGGCCAGCTCCTACGAGCAGTACTTC.